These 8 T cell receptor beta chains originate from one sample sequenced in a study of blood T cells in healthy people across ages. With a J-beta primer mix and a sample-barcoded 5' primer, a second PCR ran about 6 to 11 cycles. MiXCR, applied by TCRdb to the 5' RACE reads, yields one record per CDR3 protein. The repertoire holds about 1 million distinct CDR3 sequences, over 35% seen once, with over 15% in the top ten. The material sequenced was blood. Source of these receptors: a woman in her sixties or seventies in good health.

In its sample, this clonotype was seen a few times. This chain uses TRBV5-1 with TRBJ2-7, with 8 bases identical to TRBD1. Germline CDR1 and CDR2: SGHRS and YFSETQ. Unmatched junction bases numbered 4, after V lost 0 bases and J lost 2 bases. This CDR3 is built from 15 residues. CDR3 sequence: CASSLVSGGPYEQYF. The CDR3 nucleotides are TGCGCCAGCAGCTTGGTATCAGGGGGCCCCTACGAGCAGTACTTC.

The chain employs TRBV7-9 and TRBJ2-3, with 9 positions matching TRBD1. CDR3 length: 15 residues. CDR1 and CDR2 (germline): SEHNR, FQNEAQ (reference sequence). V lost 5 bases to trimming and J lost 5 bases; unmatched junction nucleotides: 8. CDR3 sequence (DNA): TGTGCCAGCAGCCAAACCGGGACAGGGATAGATACGCAGTATTTT. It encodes CASSQTGTGIDTQYF.

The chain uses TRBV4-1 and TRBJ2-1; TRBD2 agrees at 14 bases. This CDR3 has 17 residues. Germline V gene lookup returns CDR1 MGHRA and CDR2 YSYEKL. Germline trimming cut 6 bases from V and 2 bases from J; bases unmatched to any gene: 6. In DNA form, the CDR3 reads TGCGCCAGCAGTCCGGGACTAGCGGGAGATCCCTACAATGAGCAGTTCTTC. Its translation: CASSPGLAGDPYNEQFF.

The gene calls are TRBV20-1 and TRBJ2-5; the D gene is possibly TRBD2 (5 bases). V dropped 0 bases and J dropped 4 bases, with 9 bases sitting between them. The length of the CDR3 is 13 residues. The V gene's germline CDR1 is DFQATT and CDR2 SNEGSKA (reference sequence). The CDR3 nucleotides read TGCAGTGCTAGAGATGTGGGGAGAGAGACCCAGTACTTC. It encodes CSARDVGRETQYF.

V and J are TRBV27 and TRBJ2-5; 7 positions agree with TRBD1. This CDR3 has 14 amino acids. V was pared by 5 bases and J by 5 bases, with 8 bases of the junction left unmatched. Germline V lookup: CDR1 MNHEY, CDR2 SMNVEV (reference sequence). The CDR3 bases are TGTGCCAGCAGTGTAGGGGGCCGATGGGAGACCCAGTACTTC. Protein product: CASSVGGRWETQYF.

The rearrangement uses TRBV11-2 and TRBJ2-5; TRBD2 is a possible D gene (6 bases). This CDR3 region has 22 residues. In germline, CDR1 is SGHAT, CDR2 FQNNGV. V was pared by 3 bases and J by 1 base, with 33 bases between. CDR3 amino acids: CASSFSGILSGGAKGSQETQYF. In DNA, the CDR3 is TGTGCCAGCAGCTTTAGTGGGATCCTTAGCGGAGGGGCGAAGGGGTCCCAAGAGACCCAGTACTTC.

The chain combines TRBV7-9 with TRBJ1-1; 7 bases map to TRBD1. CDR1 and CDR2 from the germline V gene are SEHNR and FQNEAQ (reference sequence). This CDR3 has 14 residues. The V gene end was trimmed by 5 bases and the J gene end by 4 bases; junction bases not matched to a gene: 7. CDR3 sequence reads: CASSPRTGTTEAFF. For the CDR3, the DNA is TGTGCCAGCAGCCCCCGGACAGGAACCACTGAAGCTTTCTTT.

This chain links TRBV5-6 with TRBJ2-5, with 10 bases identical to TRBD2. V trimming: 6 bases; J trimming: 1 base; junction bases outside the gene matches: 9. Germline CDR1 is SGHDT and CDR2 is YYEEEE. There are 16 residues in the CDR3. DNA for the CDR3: TGTGCCAGCATTATTCAGACTAGCGGGCTCCAAGAGACCCAGTACTTC. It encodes CASIIQTSGLQETQYF.